This T cell receptor (beta chain) appears in the sequencing data of a study of somatic mutations in cytotoxic T cells in rheumatoid arthritis (dated by TCRdb to 2015 to 2018). Broadly, across the study: Right after diagnosis and prior to the start of any treatment, under 35 ml EDTA of peripheral blood was drawn from patients. Some T-cell populations stained with V beta antibodies were sorted by flow on a FACSAria II or Sony SH800 to nearly 100% purity, with sorted V beta1+ cells additionally subjected to TCRB sequencing. The study asked whether expanded CD8+ T-cell clones in newly diagnosed, untreated rheumatoid arthritis carry somatic mutations, and used TCRB deep sequencing to characterize clonality. A total of 65 rheumatoid arthritis patients and over 15 healthy controls underwent TCRB deep sequencing. Patient and control groups had essentially identical median ages.

Inclusive of the bounding cysteine and phenylalanine, the CDR3 is 14 residues long. Here the CDR3 DNA is all that survives: 42 bases in frame from base 1. CDR1 LNHDA and CDR2 SQIVND were looked up in the germline V gene (reference sequence). The trim is 1 base for V and 3 bases for J, with a gap of 7 bases between the germline ends. Findings and caveats that apply to the study as a whole: The expanded CD8+ clones had unknown antigen targets, and not appearing in virus-specific databases did not rule out that they were virus-specific. CD8+ T-cell clonality in rheumatoid arthritis patients was not significantly different from that in age-matched healthy controls. CD8+ clonality increased with age in patients (Spearman r of about 0.49) but not in healthy controls. In about an eighth of the roughly 60 patients the largest CD8+ clone exceeded 20% of CD8+ cells, and several identical CD8+ TCRB sequences were shared between blood and synovial fluid. The slight TRBV07 underrepresentation in patients was not adjusted for multiple comparisons.

Genomic DNA underwent TCRB CDR3 sequencing using the immunoSEQ assay. The original pipeline was this. Published virus-specific TCRB sequences were compared with patient CD8+ clones larger than 1%, and only a few matches were found. Only productive TCRB rearrangements were included in the analyses. Clonality was calculated as a Shannon entropy-based productive clonality index, and a clone was defined by a unique TCRB CDR3 sequence. Repertoire overlap between two samples was calculated from the template counts of each clone relative to total templates per sample. V-gene usage measured by flow cytometry correlated with TCRB sequencing V-gene usage, with a Spearman r of roughly 0.67. The clones in this table, taken by TCRdb from immuneACCESS, are in-frame only. Not every clone is retained; where verified, under half of the shortfall comes from an unresolved V gene, and the cause of the rest is unknown. For V, J and clone size, that table is used; D and trimming come from the DNA. The sample has around 15,000 clones on record, approximately 84% of them singletons. Roughly 20% of the sample belongs to the ten largest clones.

CD4+ and CD8+ cells were isolated by positive magnetic bead selection on an AutoMACS, and purity was checked by flow cytometry. After a first flow cytometry screen using a TCR V beta antibody panel, clonal expansions were characterized through TCRB deep sequencing of sorted CD8+ fractions. Peripheral blood mononuclear cells were isolated by Ficoll-Paque PLUS density gradient separation. DNA was extracted from CD4-enriched, CD8-enriched or PBMC samples with Nucleospin Tissue or Tissue XS kits and quantified with a Qubit 2.0 fluorometer. Remarks on this clone: Which antigen it targets is not known. No much larger clone exists at a distance of one base, and base qualities are not known.

This receptor was identified in an adult with rheumatoid arthritis. The sequencing input was CD8+ T cells sorted from blood. Rearrangement joined TRBV19 to TRBJ2-1, with TRBD2 perhaps the D gene, on 5 matching bases. DNA sequence: TGTGCCAGTAGTATAGCGGGGATCTACAATGAGCAGTTCTTC. It is translated as CASSIAGIYNEQFF.